The clone carrying this T cell receptor (beta chain) was recorded a few times. Its target is unknown. The data originate from a study of breast tumors, draining lymph nodes, adjacent tissues. Axillary draining lymph nodes of breast cancer patients supplied the node samples. Each CDR3 protein gets one entry after TCRdb re-called the multiplex PCR reads with MiXCR. The profile covers 200,000 to 250,000 distinct CDR3 sequences, with 34% appearing a single time and about 3.9% taken by the ten largest. Trimming removed 10 bases at V and 5 bases at J, with 23 bases between. The CDR3 loop spans 15 amino acids. CDR1 and CDR2 (germline): MNHNS, SASEGT. Study results and limitations: Tumor TCR diversity was below lymph nodes but above nontumor tissue. Tumor T cell lymph node origin was a supported hypothesis, not proven.

This chain uses TRBV6-1 with TRBJ2-5, with D tentatively TRBD2 (6 bases). This clonotype originated in a female donor with breast cancer. Some clones in this sample may be carry-over from other donors' samples. What was sequenced was axillary lymph node tissue. The CDR3 is CATTRRGIGPETQYF. CDR3 nucleotides: TGTGCCACGACACGCCGGGGGATCGGCCCCGAGACCCAGTACTTC.